These 5 T cell receptor beta chains share one sample of origin, sequenced in a study of blood T cell repertoires in COVID-19. Profiled with immunoSEQ multiplex PCR; TCRdb holds only in-frame clones, not every one. The sample yields roughly 290,000 clones, just under 85% seen once. Sequencing was performed on peripheral blood. These receptors were collected from a woman aged 50 to 60 with active or convalescent COVID-19.

The genes are TRBV2 and TRBJ2-3; TRBD2 matches 8 bases. Germline V CDR1 and CDR2: SNHLY, FYNNEI. The CDR3 spans 15 residues. Losses at the gene ends were 8 bases for V and 5 bases for J; bases not matched to a gene: 12. The CDR3 DNA sequence: TGTGCCAGCGGCGGGTCGTCTAGCGGGCAAGATACGCAGTATTTT. This encodes CASGGSSSGQDTQYF.

CDR3 protein: CASSVGLASYNEQFF. The CDR3 bases are TGTGCCAGCAGCGTAGGACTAGCCTCCTACAATGAGCAGTTCTTC. V usage is TRBV9 and J usage is TRBJ2-1, with 7 bases aligning to TRBD2. Trimming took 0 bases from V and 0 from J; bases not matched to a gene: 0. In germline, CDR1 is SGDLS, CDR2 YYNGEE. This CDR3 has 15 residues.

This chain joins TRBV3-1 (or the pseudogene TRBV3-2) and TRBJ2-4, with 7 bases matching TRBD1. This CDR3 spans 16 amino acids. With 4 bases clipped from V and 7 bases from J, the junction kept 13 bases outside the gene matches. Germline CDR1 reads LGHDT; CDR2 reads YNNKEL (reference sequence). CDR3 bases: TGTGCCAGCAGCCTCGTCACAGGGGATAGGGGGAACATTCAGTACTTC. It yields the protein CASSLVTGDRGNIQYF.

The rearrangement links TRBV5-1 to TRBJ1-6; 8 bases map to TRBD1. Losses at the gene ends were 2 bases for V and 6 bases for J; bases not matched to a gene: 7. Germline loops: CDR1 SGHRS, CDR2 YFSETQ. The CDR3 covers 16 residues. The CDR3 DNA reads as TGCGCCAGCAGCTTCTCACTACAGGGGGGTAATTCACCCCTCCACTTT. This sequence encodes CASSFSLQGGNSPLHF.

V and J are TRBV5-1 and TRBJ2-1, with TRBD1 matching over 9 bases. The CDR3 sequence is 18 residues long. Germline V gives CDR1 SGHRS, CDR2 YFSETQ. The junction had 18 bases not matched to a gene; V was cut back by 5 bases and J by 6 bases. This CDR3 is CASRISPLRDREVNEQFF. The CDR3 bases are TGCGCCAGCAGAATCTCTCCCTTGAGGGACAGGGAGGTCAATGAGCAGTTCTTC. Filled out from reference TRBV5-1 and TRBJ2-1, the complete variable domain reads KAGVTQTPRYLIKTRGQQVTLSCSPISGHRSVSWYQQTPGQGLQFLFEYFSETQRNKGNFPGRFSGRQFSNSRSEMNVSTLELGDSALYLCASRISPLRDREVNEQFFGPGTRLTVL.